The 19 T cell receptor beta chains presented below share a single source sample, sequenced in a study of human thymus T cells. Data came from immunoSEQ multiplex PCR; TCRdb stores just in-frame clones and leaves some out. The sample holds roughly 54,000 clones; 85% to 95% are singletons and the top ten take 6%. Sequenced input: blood. Receptor source: a boy under two years old with a congenital heart defect but otherwise immunologically healthy.

The chain joins TRBV29-1 to TRBJ2-4; 9 bases map to TRBD1. This CDR3 has 17 residues. V lost 5 bases, J lost 1 base, and 12 bases stayed unmatched. Germline loops: CDR1 SQVTM, CDR2 ANQGSEA. Written as DNA, the CDR3 is TGCAGCGTTTCCGGGACAGGGAAGGTTACGGCCAAAAACATTCAGTACTTC. Translation gives CSVSGTGKVTAKNIQYF.

V is TRBV4-3 and J is TRBJ2-6, with a weak D call TRBD2 (5 bases). Trimming took off 0 bases at V and 3 bases at J, with 9 bases between the two ends. The CDR3 is 16 residues long. Germline lookup yields CDR1 LGHNA and CDR2 YSLEER. CDR3 DNA: TGCGCCAGCAGCCAAGATCGGGGATATGGGGCCAACGTCCTGACTTTC. This encodes CASSQDRGYGANVLTF.

This clone was seen just once. The rearrangement links TRBV9 to TRBJ2-3; unclear D gene. Germline V CDR1 and CDR2: SGDLS, YYNGEE. CDR3 length: 13 amino acids. V was trimmed by 0 bases and J by 6 bases, leaving 8 bases between them. The CDR3 is CASSVDMGDTQYF. DNA of the CDR3: TGTGCCAGCAGCGTAGATATGGGGGATACGCAGTATTTT.

This rearrangement joins TRBV29-1 to TRBJ2-1; D is undetermined. This CDR3 comprises 18 residues. Trimming pared 5 bases from V and 0 bases from J, leaving 23 bases between. The germline V gene has CDR1 SQVTM and CDR2 ANQGSEA. Written as DNA, the CDR3 is TGCAGCGTTCACCCCAGACCCACTAACCTTAGCTCCTACAATGAGCAGTTCTTC. It translates to CSVHPRPTNLSSYNEQFF.

This clone was counted once. V is TRBV6-1 and J is TRBJ1-1; 7 bases are a match to TRBD1. Unmatched junction bases numbered 8, after V lost 6 bases and J lost 10 bases. The germline V gene has CDR1 MNHNS and CDR2 SASEGT. This CDR3 comprises 12 residues. The CDR3 is CASSSDRWSAFF. The CDR3 DNA sequence: TGTGCCAGCAGCTCGGACAGGTGGTCAGCTTTCTTT.

The chain links TRBV18 to TRBJ1-5; 10 bases fit TRBD1. CDR3 size: 16 residues. Germline V gives CDR1 KGHSH, CDR2 LQKENI. V lost 3 bases and J lost 0; bases outside the gene matches: 2. In DNA form, the CDR3 reads TGTGCCAGCTCACCGACAGGGGGCAATAGCAATCAGCCCCAGCATTTT. Protein product: CASSPTGGNSNQPQHF.

The gene calls are TRBV6-5 and TRBJ2-2; D gene uncertain. This CDR3 is 14 amino acids long. Germline V gives CDR1 MNHEY, CDR2 SVGAGI. V lost 0 bases and J 5 bases, leaving 7 bases between the germline ends. The CDR3 nucleotides read TGTGCCAGCAGTTACTCACCCTATACCGGGGAGCTGTTTTTT. Translated: CASSYSPYTGELFF.

This clone has only one observation. V usage is TRBV2 and J usage is TRBJ2-3; 10 nucleotides agree with TRBD2. This CDR3 contains 16 residues. Germline V lookup: CDR1 SNHLY, CDR2 FYNNEI. V shed 5 bases, J shed 5 bases, and the junction held 10 bases outside the gene matches. DNA for the CDR3: TGTGCCAGCAGTTTTGGACTAGCGGTTTTAATAGATACGCAGTATTTT. Residues: CASSFGLAVLIDTQYF.

The J gene is TRBJ2-5, the V gene TRBV19; the match to TRBD1 covers 9 bases. Germline CDR1 is LNHDA and CDR2 is SQIVND (reference sequence). The V segment lost 3 bases and the J segment 4 bases; nucleotides outside the gene matches: 6. This CDR3 has 15 residues. The CDR3 reads CASSIVTGGRETQYF. In nucleotides, the CDR3 is TGTGCCAGTAGTATCGTGACAGGGGGGCGAGAGACCCAGTACTTC.

The chain combines TRBV10-3 with TRBJ1-3, with 7 bases identical to TRBD1. This CDR3 is 14 amino acids long. Germline loops: CDR1 ENHRY, CDR2 SYGVKD. V gave up 6 bases and J gave up 4 bases; unmatched junction bases: 6. Here the CDR3 DNA reads TGTGCCATCAGAACAGGGGATTACGGAAACACCATATATTTT. Translated: CAIRTGDYGNTIYF.

The chain has TRBV9 and TRBJ2-5; perhaps D is TRBD1 or TRBD2 (6 bases each). This CDR3 is built from 17 residues. Per germline, CDR1 SGDLS and CDR2 YYNGEE. V lost 1 base and J 4 bases, leaving 20 bases between the germline ends. CDR3 in amino acids: CASSVYGRDTRGETQYF. The CDR3 DNA reads as TGTGCCAGCAGCGTATACGGGCGGGACACGAGGGGAGAGACCCAGTACTTC.

This chain links TRBV6-5 with TRBJ1-5; D unresolved. The CDR3 runs to 15 residues. V was clipped by 0 bases and J by 5 bases, with 11 bases between them. The germline gives CDR1 MNHEY, CDR2 SVGAGI. DNA of the CDR3: TGTGCCAGCAGTTACTCGAACGGAGCGGATCAGCCCCAGCATTTT. Translation gives CASSYSNGADQPQHF.

This clone was detected a few times. The V and J genes are TRBV4-2 and TRBJ2-5, with D possibly being TRBD2 (6 bases). In germline, CDR1 is LGHNA, CDR2 YNFKEQ. Trimming took 3 bases from V and 5 from J, leaving 13 bases between them. The CDR3 runs to 14 residues. DNA of the CDR3: TGTGCCAGCAGCCAGGTCAGGGACTTGGAGACCCAGTACTTC. Its translation is CASSQVRDLETQYF.

The rearrangement uses TRBV19 and TRBJ2-5; 7 nucleotides line up with TRBD2. Per the germline V gene, CDR1 is LNHDA and CDR2 is SQIVND (reference sequence). The CDR3 covers 18 residues. Trimming at V came to 5 bases and at J to 2 bases, leaving 17 bases not matched to a gene. CDR3 sequence reads: CASSASPYRDYSQETQYF. The CDR3 coding sequence is TGTGCCAGTAGTGCAAGCCCTTACCGGGACTACTCGCAAGAGACCCAGTACTTC.

This chain joins TRBV28 and TRBJ1-5; D gene uncertain. The germline gives CDR1 MDHEN, CDR2 SYDVKM. The CDR3 is made up of 14 amino acids. Between the trimmed V and J ends, which lost 1 base and 5 bases, there was a span of 9 bases. The CDR3 protein is CASSLSRLDQPQHF. CDR3 DNA: TGTGCCAGCAGTTTATCCCGCTTAGATCAGCCCCAGCATTTT.

V and J are TRBV5-6 and TRBJ2-7; 7 bases line up with TRBD1. The CDR3 loop spans 15 amino acids. The V gene's germline CDR1 is SGHDT and CDR2 YYEEEE. With 4 bases clipped from V and 2 bases from J, the junction kept 9 bases outside the gene matches. CDR3 amino acids: CASSPLGTVTYEQYF. The CDR3 DNA reads as TGTGCCAGCAGCCCGCTCGGGACAGTCACCTACGAGCAGTACTTC.

The chain recombines TRBV9 with TRBJ2-3; 10 bases line up with TRBD2. This CDR3 has 18 amino acids. V lost 3 bases, J lost 2 bases, and 12 bases stayed unmatched. CDR1 is SGDLS, CDR2 YYNGEE, per germline. CDR3 DNA sequence: TGTGCCAGCAGCGGACTTAGCGGGGGGCCCTTGGTCACAGATACGCAGTATTTT. Protein sequence: CASSGLSGGPLVTDTQYF.

The rearrangement joins TRBV28 to TRBJ2-5, with TRBD1 matching over 8 bases. The CDR3 spans 14 residues. Germline V CDR1 and CDR2: MDHEN, SYDVKM. The V and J ends lost 6 bases and 3 bases, in that order; junction bases with no gene match: 6. The CDR3 sequence is CASSPGTGKETQYF. In DNA form, the CDR3 reads TGTGCCAGCAGCCCCGGGACAGGAAAAGAGACCCAGTACTTC.

This clone appeared once. The chain recombines TRBV6-5 with TRBJ2-1; 10 nucleotides match TRBD2. V lost 0 bases to trimming and J lost 5 bases; unmatched junction nucleotides: 4. Per germline, CDR1 MNHEY and CDR2 SVGAGI. The CDR3 has 16 residues. CDR3 amino acids: CASSYSAGLANNEQFF. In DNA form, the CDR3 reads TGTGCCAGCAGTTACTCTGCGGGACTAGCGAACAATGAGCAGTTCTTC.